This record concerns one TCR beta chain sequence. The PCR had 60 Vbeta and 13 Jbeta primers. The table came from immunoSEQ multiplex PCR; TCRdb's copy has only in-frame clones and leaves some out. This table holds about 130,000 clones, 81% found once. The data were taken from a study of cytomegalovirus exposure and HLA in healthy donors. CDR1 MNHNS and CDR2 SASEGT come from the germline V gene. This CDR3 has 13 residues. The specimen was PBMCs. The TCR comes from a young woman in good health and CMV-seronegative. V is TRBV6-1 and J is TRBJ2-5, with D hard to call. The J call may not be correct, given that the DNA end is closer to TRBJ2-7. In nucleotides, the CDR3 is TGTGCCGGCCTCGGCCTAGACTCCTACGAGCAGTACTTC. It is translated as CAGLGLDSYEQYF.